This T cell receptor beta chain is from a study of response to subunit inactivated influenza vaccine. In the case of this clonotype: Antigen specificity is unknown.

J lost 6 bases, V lost 3 bases, and 11 bases had no gene match. Per germline, CDR1 MDHEN and CDR2 SYDVKM. The CDR3 is 16 residues long. MiXCR was run by TCRdb on the RT-PCR reads, yielding one entry per CDR3 protein. The sample consists of around 150,000 distinct CDR3 sequences, roughly a tenth of them appearing once. Overall study findings and caveats: New T cells are recruited in small numbers by each seasonal influenza vaccination, according to the authors' suggestion.

This sample comprised non-naive T cells sorted from PBMCs, obtained more than 35 days after vaccination. The source is a man aged 45-65 years who received an inactivated influenza vaccine. V usage is TRBV28 and J usage is TRBJ1-5, with 7 bases aligning to TRBD1. The DNA for the CDR3 is TGTGCCAGCAGTTTGGGTGACAGGGTGGGGATTCAGCCCCAGCATTTT. This gives the protein CASSLGDRVGIQPQHF.